This entry describes one T cell receptor (beta chain). Repertoires were generated with immunoSEQ multiplex PCR, while TCRdb's copy carries only in-frame clones and drops some. The repertoire holds about 62,000 clones, about three quarters seen once, with about 4.8% in the top ten. Single viable CD3+CD4+CD8-CD45RO+ cells were sorted as the memory CD4+ T cells. These data come from a study of memory CD4+ T cells and cytomegalovirus serostatus. The origin of this receptor is an adult in good health and CMV-seropositive. The material sequenced was memory CD4+ T cells from blood.

In nucleotides, the CDR3 is TGTGCCAGCAGCCCCGGTGGGGGCCCAGATACGCAGTATTTT. Translating gives CASSPGGGPDTQYF. The chain joins TRBV11-3 to TRBJ2-3, with D perhaps TRBD1 (6 bases). Per germline, CDR1 SGHNT and CDR2 YENEEA. Trimming pared 5 bases from V and 4 bases from J, leaving 13 bases between. CDR3 length: 14 residues.